Reported below is one TCR beta chain. This specimen comes from a study of T cell responses to AZD1222 COVID-19 vaccine. Measured with immunoSEQ multiplex PCR; TCRdb has only the in-frame clones, and not every one. Altogether around 97,000 clones are present, around 91% being singletons, with the ten largest covering roughly 5%. This CDR3 has 14 amino acids. CDR1 and CDR2 (germline): SQVTM, ANQGSEA. The V gene end was trimmed by 4 bases and the J gene end by 1 base; junction bases not matched to a gene: 6. Sequencing was performed on peripheral blood, taken on day 0 of AZD1222 vaccination. The origin of this receptor is an adult in good health. This chain links TRBV29-1 with TRBJ1-2; 7 nucleotides agree with TRBD1. CDR3 bases: TGCAGCGTTGGCGGGACAGATTTTAACTATGGCTACACCTTC. It is translated as CSVGGTDFNYGYTF.